The 20 T cell receptor beta chains below all came from one sample that was sequenced in a study of radiotherapy plus CTLA-4 blockade in lung cancer. Clones were read by immunoSEQ multiplex PCR, and TCRdb kept only the in-frame ones, dropping some. The top ten hold around 25% of the sample, which has roughly 45,000 clones, approximately 67% seen once. Here the sequenced sample was peripheral blood, taken from a patient treated with radiotherapy plus ipilimumab. These receptors originate from a human donor with non-small cell lung cancer who had a partial response to radiotherapy plus ipilimumab.

The rearrangement joins TRBV5-6 to TRBJ2-7; maybe TRBD1 (6 bases). CDR1 and CDR2 from the germline V gene are SGHDT and YYEEEE. The CDR3 loop spans 14 amino acids. The V end lost 2 bases, the J end lost 1 base, and 10 bases lay between the germline ends. In DNA, the CDR3 is TGTGCCAGCAGCTTACAGGGTCCGTCCTACGAGCAGTACTTC. The encoded protein is CASSLQGPSYEQYF.

This rearrangement joins TRBV5-6 to TRBJ1-2; 7 bases map to TRBD1. Per germline, CDR1 SGHDT and CDR2 YYEEEE. The CDR3 length is 13 residues. Trimming removed 3 bases from V and 4 bases from J; junction bases left unmatched: 3. CDR3 nucleotide sequence: TGTGCCAGCAGCTCGACAGGGTCCTATGGCTACACCTTC. This encodes CASSSTGSYGYTF. The full variable domain, rest sourced from reference TRBV5-6 and TRBJ1-2, is DAGVTQSPTHLIKTRGQQVTLRCSPKSGHDTVSWYQQALGQGPQFIFQYYEEEERQRGNFPDRFSGHQFPNYSSELNVNALLLGDSALYLCASSSTGSYGYTFGSGTRLTVV.

This clone came up once. The chain links TRBV29-1 to TRBJ1-1; 9 bases match TRBD1. The trim removed 7 bases at V and 5 bases at J, leaving 11 bases unmatched. Germline CDR1 and CDR2: SQVTM and ANQGSEA. This CDR3 is built from 14 residues. In DNA, the CDR3 is TGCAGCGCTTCCCGGGACAGGGAATCGACTGAAGCTTTCTTT. This sequence encodes CSASRDRESTEAFF. Based on the CDR3 plus reference TRBV29-1 and TRBJ1-1, the full variable domain is SAVISQKPSRDICQRGTSLTIQCQVDSQVTMMFWYRQQPGQSLTLIATANQGSEATYESGFVIDKFPISRPNLTFSTLTVSNMSPEDSSIYLCSASRDRESTEAFFGQGTRLTVV.

This chain links TRBV6-1 with TRBJ2-3; D gene uncertain. V lost 5 bases, J lost 9 bases, and 18 bases lay in between. Germline-derived CDR1 and CDR2 are MNHNS and SASEGT. The CDR3 totals 14 residues. The CDR3 coding sequence is TGTGCCAGCAGTCTAGAGGAAAGTGTCCGAACGCAGTATTTT. Translating gives CASSLEESVRTQYF.

The chain combines TRBV12-5 with TRBJ2-1; TRBD2 is a possible D gene (6 bases). Germline V gene lookup returns CDR1 LGHNT and CDR2 FRNRAP. V was pared by 6 bases and J by 10 bases, with 22 bases between. The CDR3 loop spans 15 amino acids. The CDR3 DNA reads as TGTGCTAGTGGCCCCCCGGGACTCTCCTTTAGGGAGCAGTTCTTC. Translation gives CASGPPGLSFREQFF.

The sample holds a few counts of this clone. The chain is built from TRBV6-5 and TRBJ2-2; D remains unclear. Per the germline V gene, CDR1 is MNHEY and CDR2 is SVGAGI. CDR3 size: 13 residues. Deletions cut 5 bases from V and 8 bases from J, with 12 bases between. Here the CDR3 reads CASSISLSGELFF. DNA for the CDR3: TGTGCCAGCAGTATCAGTCTTTCAGGGGAGCTGTTTTTT.

The rearrangement joins TRBV9 to TRBJ1-3; no firm D call. This CDR3 has 15 residues. V shed 4 bases and J shed 0 bases, with 11 bases lying between them. From germline, CDR1 is SGDLS and CDR2 YYNGEE. CDR3 region: CASSPLASSGNTIYF. DNA for the CDR3: TGTGCCAGCAGCCCCCTCGCGAGCTCTGGAAACACCATATATTTT.

This chain links TRBV7-3 with TRBJ2-1, with 7 bases aligning to TRBD2. Germline-derived CDR1 and CDR2 are SGHTA and FQGTGA. This CDR3 has 16 residues. The V and J ends lost 5 bases and 16 bases, in that order; junction bases with no gene match: 23. The CDR3 coding sequence is TGTGCCAGCAGCCGGGCCGGAAGGAGCGGGGCAGGCTATTTTTTCTTC. Protein sequence: CASSRAGRSGAGYFFF.

The V gene is TRBV4-1, the J gene TRBJ1-2; tentative D call: TRBD1 (6 bases). Trimming removed 0 bases from V and 7 bases from J, with 21 bases in between. This CDR3 has 17 amino acids. The germline V gene encodes CDR1 MGHRA and CDR2 YSYEKL. As DNA, the CDR3 is TGCGCCAGCAGCCAAGATTATTCAGCAGGGGTGTCTCTTGGCTACACCTTC. The encoded protein is CASSQDYSAGVSLGYTF.

This clone appeared a few times. The rearrangement joins TRBV6-1 to TRBJ2-2; TRBD1 might be the D (5 bases). Per germline, CDR1 MNHNS and CDR2 SASEGT. V lost 0 bases, J lost 4 bases, and 9 bases lay in between. CDR3 size: 15 residues. The CDR3 sequence is CASSEAPGITGELFF. The CDR3 bases are TGTGCCAGCAGTGAAGCGCCAGGGATCACCGGGGAGCTGTTTTTT.

This clone has only a few counts. CDR3 sequence reads: CASHVSGSRNNEQFF. For the CDR3, the DNA is TGCGCCAGCCATGTCAGTGGGAGCAGAAACAATGAGCAGTTCTTC. The chain couples TRBV10-2 to TRBJ2-1; tentatively, D is TRBD2 (5 bases). Germline V CDR1 and CDR2: WSHSY, SAAADI. This CDR3 comprises 15 residues. Trimming pared 8 bases from V and 5 bases from J, leaving 19 bases between.

CDR3 sequence (DNA): TGTGCCAGCAGCGCAGGGACTTATAGCAATCAGCCCCAGCATTTT. It codes for CASSAGTYSNQPQHF. The J gene is TRBJ1-5, the V gene TRBV9, with D maybe TRBD1 (5 bases). From germline, CDR1 is SGDLS and CDR2 YYNGEE. CDR3 length equals 15 residues. V dropped 3 bases and J dropped 0 bases, with 10 bases sitting between them. Drawing the rest from reference TRBV9 and TRBJ1-5, the complete variable domain is DSGVTQTPKHLITATGQRVTLRCSPRSGDLSVYWYQQSLDQGLQFLIQYYNGEERAKGNILERFSAQQFPDLHSELNLSSLELGDSALYFCASSAGTYSNQPQHFGDGTRLSIL.

The J gene is TRBJ2-7, the V gene TRBV7-9, with D possibly being TRBD2 (6 bases). V shed 5 bases and J shed 4 bases, with 18 bases lying between them. Germline values: CDR1 SEHNR, CDR2 FQNEAQ (reference sequence). The length of the CDR3 is 15 residues. The DNA for the CDR3 is TGTGCCAGCAGCCCTCAGCGGGCCCTCGGGTACGAGCAGTACTTC. Protein product: CASSPQRALGYEQYF.

The chain combines TRBV6-1 with TRBJ2-5; possibly TRBD2 for D (5 bases). The germline CDR1 and CDR2 sequences are MNHNS and SASEGT. The V gene lost 4 bases and the J gene lost 7 bases, with 16 bases spanning the gap. This CDR3 has 14 residues. The CDR3 spells CASSGTVLQATQYF. In DNA, the CDR3 is TGTGCCAGCAGTGGGACTGTCCTCCAGGCGACCCAGTACTTC.

This clone was detected only once. The V gene is TRBV5-5, the J gene TRBJ2-3; maybe TRBD1 (6 bases). Germline-derived CDR1 and CDR2 are SGHKS and YYEKEE (reference sequence). With 4 bases removed from V and 3 bases from J, the gap between germline ends came to 21 bases. This CDR3 has 17 residues. The CDR3 bases are TGTGCCAGCAGCAGCAACCCCTCCGGGACACAAACAGATACGCAGTATTTT. This sequence encodes CASSSNPSGTQTDTQYF.

The J gene is TRBJ1-1, the V gene TRBV9, with TRBD1 matching 8 bases. The CDR3 is 14 residues long. Germline lookup yields CDR1 SGDLS and CDR2 YYNGEE. The trim removed 3 bases at V and 10 bases at J, leaving 11 bases unmatched. CDR3 DNA sequence: TGTGCCAGCAGCGCGAAGACAGGGGCTCAGGGAGCTTTCTTT. It encodes CASSAKTGAQGAFF. The variable domain in full, completed from reference TRBV9 and TRBJ1-1, reads DSGVTQTPKHLITATGQRVTLRCSPRSGDLSVYWYQQSLDQGLQFLIQYYNGEERAKGNILERFSAQQFPDLHSELNLSSLELGDSALYFCASSAKTGAQGAFFGQGTRLTVV.

CDR3 protein: CATSRDSRGTEAFF. Here the CDR3 DNA reads TGTGCCACCAGCAGAGATAGTAGGGGCACTGAAGCTTTCTTT. V and J are TRBV15 and TRBJ1-1; maybe TRBD1 (5 bases). The CDR3 is 14 amino acids. The germline V gene encodes CDR1 LNHNV and CDR2 YYDKDF (reference sequence). With 0 bases removed from V and 4 bases from J, the gap between germline ends came to 9 bases.

The V call is TRBV5-6, the J call TRBJ2-3; 8 bases agree with TRBD2. The germline V gene has CDR1 SGHDT and CDR2 YYEEEE. V lost 1 base, J lost 2 bases, and 6 bases stayed unmatched. The CDR3 sequence is 16 residues long. The CDR3 nucleotides are TGTGCCAGCAGCTTGACCGGGACTAGGGCCACAGATACGCAGTATTTT. Protein: CASSLTGTRATDTQYF. The variable domain in full, completed from reference TRBV5-6 and TRBJ2-3, reads DAGVTQSPTHLIKTRGQQVTLRCSPKSGHDTVSWYQQALGQGPQFIFQYYEEEERQRGNFPDRFSGHQFPNYSSELNVNALLLGDSALYLCASSLTGTRATDTQYFGPGTRLTVL.

The chain couples TRBV7-9 to TRBJ1-2; D may be TRBD1 (6 bases). V was pared by 1 base and J by 7 bases, with 7 bases between. The CDR3 contains 12 residues. Germline V lookup: CDR1 SEHNR, CDR2 FQNEAQ (reference sequence). The CDR3 bases are TGTGCCAGCAGCTTAGGGACAGCTGGCTACACCTTC. The encoded protein is CASSLGTAGYTF.

The V gene is TRBV6-6, the J gene TRBJ2-7, with 11 nucleotides matching TRBD2. The germline gives CDR1 MNHNY, CDR2 SVGAGI (reference sequence). Trimming took 8 bases from V and 6 from J; bases not matched to a gene: 12. This CDR3 has 15 amino acids. As DNA, the CDR3 is TGTGCCAGCGGGCTAGCGGGGGGAAGGGAGGGCGAGCAGTACTTC. Translation gives CASGLAGGREGEQYF.